The sample holds a few counts of the clone carrying this TCR beta chain. Here immunoSEQ multiplex PCR was the method, and the copy in TCRdb shows in-frame clones only, minus some. The data show some 660,000 clones, with around 87% seen just once and about 0.0094% held by the top ten. The sample comes from a study of shared T cell receptors in the human thymus. CDR1 and CDR2 from the germline V gene are SQVTM and ANQGSEA. This CDR3 is built from 12 residues. Trimming removed 4 bases at V and 4 bases at J, with 11 bases between. The same sample was also used in a study of human thymus T cells. According to that study: The thymus was resected at corrective cardiac surgery. Thymic and blood repertoires appeared to carry a bias in their V and J gene usage. Related research described thymic repertoires that were highly overlapping among unrelated individuals.

Material for sequencing was thymocytes. The receptor was isolated from a boy under two years old with a congenital heart defect. The chain employs TRBV29-1 and TRBJ2-7; D is undetermined. CDR3 DNA sequence: TGCAGCGTTGGCTGGGCACAGTACGAGCAGTACTTC. This encodes CSVGWAQYEQYF.